These T cell receptor beta chains were read from a single sample in a study of blood T cell repertoires in COVID-19. This table comes from immunoSEQ multiplex PCR, and its TCRdb copy is limited to in-frame clones, with some not included. The data show approximately 72,000 clones, nearly 90% seen once. The sample comprised peripheral blood. The receptors originated from a man aged 50 or older with acute or convalescent COVID-19. Both conserved end residues are part of each CDR3. Fields, in order: CDR3 DNA, CDR3 protein, J gene, clone size, V gene, D gene. D genes are given only for firm matches. Clone size is not always given. Where it is, it says once, few, many or a class for expanded clones.

cdr3_nt: TGTGCCAGTAGTATCGGGGGTAACGGCAATCAGCCCCAGCATTTT
cdr3_aa: CASSIGGNGNQPQHF
j_call: TRBJ1-5
clone_size: NA
v_call: TRBV19
d_call: NA

cdr3_nt: TGTGCCACCAGTGAACAGGACAATCAGCCCCAGCATTTT
cdr3_aa: CATSEQDNQPQHF
j_call: TRBJ1-5
clone_size: NA
v_call: TRBV24-1
d_call: NA

cdr3_nt: TGTGCCAGCAGCCCAATTACCCAGGGGGAGCTGTTTTTT
cdr3_aa: CASSPITQGELFF
j_call: TRBJ2-2
clone_size: few
v_call: TRBV28
d_call: NA

cdr3_nt: TGTGCCAGCAGTGACGAGACAGGAGTCACAGATACGCAGTATTTT
cdr3_aa: CASSDETGVTDTQYF
j_call: TRBJ2-3
clone_size: NA
v_call: TRBV2
d_call: NA

cdr3_nt: TGTGCCAGCAGTTTTAGGGGCCGGGAGACCCAGTACTTC
cdr3_aa: CASSFRGRETQYF
j_call: TRBJ2-5
clone_size: NA
v_call: TRBV12-3/TRBV12-4
d_call: NA

cdr3_nt: TGTGCCAGCAGTTTCCTCCCCCTAGAGGCCACCGGGGAGCTGTTTTTT
cdr3_aa: CASSFLPLEATGELFF
j_call: TRBJ2-2
clone_size: NA
v_call: TRBV27
d_call: NA

cdr3_nt: TGTGCCAGCTCACGGGGAACAGGACTAGCGGGGGCCAATGAGCAGTTCTTC
cdr3_aa: CASSRGTGLAGANEQFF
j_call: TRBJ2-1
clone_size: NA
v_call: TRBV18
d_call: TRBD2

cdr3_nt: TGTGCCAGCAGACTCGGACATCATCCAGAGACCCAGTACTTC
cdr3_aa: CASRLGHHPETQYF
j_call: TRBJ2-5
clone_size: NA
v_call: TRBV6-5
d_call: NA

cdr3_nt: TGTGCCAGCTCACCACTAGCGGGGGGGCCCAACGAGCAGTACTTC
cdr3_aa: CASSPLAGGPNEQYF
j_call: TRBJ2-7
clone_size: NA
v_call: TRBV18
d_call: TRBD2

cdr3_nt: TGTGCCAGCAGTTACGACAGCCCTTACGGTACAGATACGCAGTATTTT
cdr3_aa: CASSYDSPYGTDTQYF
j_call: TRBJ2-3
clone_size: NA
v_call: TRBV6-5
d_call: NA

cdr3_nt: TGTGCCAGCAGTGATCCCACTCCAGGGAACACTGAAGCTTTCTTT
cdr3_aa: CASSDPTPGNTEAFF
j_call: TRBJ1-1
clone_size: NA
v_call: TRBV2
d_call: NA

cdr3_nt: TGTGCCAGCTCACCAGGGACAGTTAACTTTGGCTACACCTTC
cdr3_aa: CASSPGTVNFGYTF
j_call: TRBJ1-2
clone_size: NA
v_call: TRBV18
d_call: TRBD1

cdr3_nt: TGCGCCAGCAGCCCGGCGGCCAGAGCCTATGGCTACACCTTC
cdr3_aa: CASSPAARAYGYTF
j_call: TRBJ1-2
clone_size: NA
v_call: TRBV5-1
d_call: NA

cdr3_nt: TGTGCCAGCAGCCACGGGGACAGGGGGTACAACTATGGCTACACCTTC
cdr3_aa: CASSHGDRGYNYGYTF
j_call: TRBJ1-2
clone_size: few
v_call: TRBV5-4
d_call: TRBD1

cdr3_nt: TGTGCCAGCGAGCCACAGGGGGGAGATACGCAGTATTTT
cdr3_aa: CASEPQGGDTQYF
j_call: TRBJ2-3
clone_size: NA
v_call: TRBV21-1
d_call: NA

cdr3_nt: TGTGCCAGCAGTTTAGGCAGGGTTCAGCCCCAGCATTTT
cdr3_aa: CASSLGRVQPQHF
j_call: TRBJ1-5
clone_size: NA
v_call: TRBV12-3/TRBV12-4
d_call: NA

cdr3_nt: TGTGCCAGCAGCTTAGGGAGGACAGGGAACACCGGGGAGCTGTTTTTT
cdr3_aa: CASSLGRTGNTGELFF
j_call: TRBJ2-2
clone_size: once
v_call: TRBV7-9
d_call: TRBD1

cdr3_nt: TGTGCCAGCAGCGCCTCCGGGGGGATAAACACCATATATTTT
cdr3_aa: CASSASGGINTIYF
j_call: TRBJ1-3
clone_size: NA
v_call: TRBV6-6
d_call: NA

cdr3_nt: TGTGCCAGCAGTGAAACAGGAGACTATAATTCACCCCTCCACTTT
cdr3_aa: CASSETGDYNSPLHF
j_call: TRBJ1-6
clone_size: NA
v_call: TRBV2
d_call: NA

cdr3_nt: TGCGCCAGCAGCCACCTCGGGACAGGGGGCAGGGAGACCCAGTACTTC
cdr3_aa: CASSHLGTGGRETQYF
j_call: TRBJ2-5
clone_size: NA
v_call: TRBV4-1
d_call: TRBD1

cdr3_nt: TGCCGAAGGAGCTCCTATAATTCACCCCTCCACTTT
cdr3_aa: CRRSSYNSPLHF
j_call: TRBJ1-6
clone_size: NA
v_call: TRBV29-1
d_call: NA

cdr3_nt: TGTGCCAGCAGTCGGACAGGGGTGGAAGAGACCCAGTACTTC
cdr3_aa: CASSRTGVEETQYF
j_call: TRBJ2-5
clone_size: NA
v_call: TRBV7-2
d_call: TRBD1

cdr3_nt: TGCGCCAGCAGCTCACTGGACAGGGGATTTTCCTACGAGCAGTACTTC
cdr3_aa: CASSSLDRGFSYEQYF
j_call: TRBJ2-7
clone_size: NA
v_call: TRBV5-1
d_call: TRBD1

cdr3_nt: TGTGCCAGCAGCTCCCCCGCGGGGGGAGGGAACTATGGCTACACCTTC
cdr3_aa: CASSSPAGGGNYGYTF
j_call: TRBJ1-2
clone_size: NA
v_call: TRBV7-9
d_call: NA

cdr3_nt: TGTGCCAGCAGCTCCCGGGACAGGGGAGGTTTCTACGAGCAGTACTTC
cdr3_aa: CASSSRDRGGFYEQYF
j_call: TRBJ2-7
clone_size: NA
v_call: TRBV11-1
d_call: TRBD1

cdr3_nt: TGTGCCAGCAGCTTAGGGCTAGATGGCACAGATACGCAGTATTTT
cdr3_aa: CASSLGLDGTDTQYF
j_call: TRBJ2-3
clone_size: once
v_call: TRBV7-2
d_call: NA

cdr3_nt: TGTGCCAGCAGCTTAGGACAGGGGGCCGTAAACACCGGGGAGCTGTTTTTT
cdr3_aa: CASSLGQGAVNTGELFF
j_call: TRBJ2-2
clone_size: NA
v_call: TRBV7-9
d_call: TRBD1